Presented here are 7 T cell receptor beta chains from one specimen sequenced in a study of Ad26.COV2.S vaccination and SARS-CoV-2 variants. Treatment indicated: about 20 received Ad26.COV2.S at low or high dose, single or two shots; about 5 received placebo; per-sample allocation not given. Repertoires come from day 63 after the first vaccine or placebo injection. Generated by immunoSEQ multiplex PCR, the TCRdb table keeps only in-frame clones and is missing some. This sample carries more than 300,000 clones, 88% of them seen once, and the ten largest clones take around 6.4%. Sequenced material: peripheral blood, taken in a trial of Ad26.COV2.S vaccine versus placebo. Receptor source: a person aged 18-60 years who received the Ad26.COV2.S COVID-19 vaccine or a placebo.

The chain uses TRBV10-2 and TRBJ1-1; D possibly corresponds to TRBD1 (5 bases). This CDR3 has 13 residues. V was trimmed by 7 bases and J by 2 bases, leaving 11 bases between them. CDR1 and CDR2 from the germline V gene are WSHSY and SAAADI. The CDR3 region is CASNRQTNTEAFF. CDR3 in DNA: TGCGCCAGCAATCGACAGACCAACACTGAAGCTTTCTTT.

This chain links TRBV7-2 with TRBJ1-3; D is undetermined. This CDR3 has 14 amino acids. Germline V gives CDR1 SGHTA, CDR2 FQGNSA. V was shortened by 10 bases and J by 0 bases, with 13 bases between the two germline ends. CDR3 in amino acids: CATRKRDSGNTIYF. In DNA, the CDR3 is TGTGCCACACGCAAAAGGGACTCTGGAAACACCATATATTTT.

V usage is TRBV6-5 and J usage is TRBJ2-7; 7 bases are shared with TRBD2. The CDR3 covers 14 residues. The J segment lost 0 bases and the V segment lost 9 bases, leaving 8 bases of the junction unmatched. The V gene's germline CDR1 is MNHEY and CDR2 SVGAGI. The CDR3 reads CASLPGRFSYEQYF. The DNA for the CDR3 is TGTGCCAGTCTCCCCGGGAGGTTCTCCTACGAGCAGTACTTC.

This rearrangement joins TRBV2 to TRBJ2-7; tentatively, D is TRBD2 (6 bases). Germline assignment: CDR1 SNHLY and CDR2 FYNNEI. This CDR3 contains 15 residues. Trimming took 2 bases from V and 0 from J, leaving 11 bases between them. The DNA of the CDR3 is TGTGCCAGCAGTGAAAAACGGGGGTACTCCTACGAGCAGTACTTC. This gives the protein CASSEKRGYSYEQYF.

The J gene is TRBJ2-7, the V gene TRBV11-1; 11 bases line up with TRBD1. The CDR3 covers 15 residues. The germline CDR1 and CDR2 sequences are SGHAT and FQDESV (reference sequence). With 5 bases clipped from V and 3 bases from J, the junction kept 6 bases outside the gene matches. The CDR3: CASSHSGTGGYEQYF. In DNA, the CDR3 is TGTGCCAGCAGCCATTCCGGGACAGGGGGCTACGAGCAGTACTTC.

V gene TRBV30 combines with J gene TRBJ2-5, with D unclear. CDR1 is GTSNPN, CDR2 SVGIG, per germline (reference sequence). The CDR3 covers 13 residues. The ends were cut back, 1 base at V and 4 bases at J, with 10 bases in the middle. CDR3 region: CAWSGGVGETQYF. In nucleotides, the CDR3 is TGTGCCTGGAGTGGGGGTGTCGGAGAGACCCAGTACTTC.

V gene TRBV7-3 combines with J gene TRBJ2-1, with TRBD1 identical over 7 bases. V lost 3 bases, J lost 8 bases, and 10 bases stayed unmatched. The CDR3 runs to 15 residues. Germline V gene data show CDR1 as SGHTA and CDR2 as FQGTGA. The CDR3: CASSFLGQARDEQFF. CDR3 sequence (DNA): TGTGCCAGCAGCTTCTTAGGACAGGCGCGGGATGAGCAGTTCTTC.